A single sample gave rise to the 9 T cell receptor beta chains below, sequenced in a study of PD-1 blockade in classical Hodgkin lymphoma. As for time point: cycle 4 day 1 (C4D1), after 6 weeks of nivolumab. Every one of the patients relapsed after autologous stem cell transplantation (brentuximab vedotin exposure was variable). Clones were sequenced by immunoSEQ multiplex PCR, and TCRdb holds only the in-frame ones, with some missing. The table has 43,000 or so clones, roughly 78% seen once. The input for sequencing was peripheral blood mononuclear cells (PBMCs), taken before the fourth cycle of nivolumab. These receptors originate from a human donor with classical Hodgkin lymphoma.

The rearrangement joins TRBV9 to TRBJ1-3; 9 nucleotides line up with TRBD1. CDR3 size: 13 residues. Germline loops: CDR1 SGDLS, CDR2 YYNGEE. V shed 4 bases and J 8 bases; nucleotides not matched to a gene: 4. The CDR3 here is CASSLQGADTIYF. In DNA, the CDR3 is TGTGCCAGCAGCCTACAGGGGGCGGACACCATATATTTT. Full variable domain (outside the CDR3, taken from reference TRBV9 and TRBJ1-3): DSGVTQTPKHLITATGQRVTLRCSPRSGDLSVYWYQQSLDQGLQFLIQYYNGEERAKGNILERFSAQQFPDLHSELNLSSLELGDSALYFCASSLQGADTIYFGEGSWLTVV.

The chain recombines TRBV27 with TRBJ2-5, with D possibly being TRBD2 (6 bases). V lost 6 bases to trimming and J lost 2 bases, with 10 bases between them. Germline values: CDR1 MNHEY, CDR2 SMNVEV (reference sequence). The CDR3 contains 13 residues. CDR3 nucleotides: TGTGCCAGCAGCGGCGGGAATCAAGAGACCCAGTACTTC. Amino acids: CASSGGNQETQYF.

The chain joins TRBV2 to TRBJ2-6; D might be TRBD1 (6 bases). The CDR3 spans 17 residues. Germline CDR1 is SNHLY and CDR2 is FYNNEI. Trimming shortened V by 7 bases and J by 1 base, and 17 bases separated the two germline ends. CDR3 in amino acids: CASNLGQTLSGANVLTF. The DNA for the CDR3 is TGTGCCAGCAATTTAGGACAGACGCTATCTGGGGCCAACGTCCTGACTTTC.

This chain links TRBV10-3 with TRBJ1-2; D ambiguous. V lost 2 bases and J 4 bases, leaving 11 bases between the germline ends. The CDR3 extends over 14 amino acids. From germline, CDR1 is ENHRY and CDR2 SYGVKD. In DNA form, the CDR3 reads TGTGCCATCAGTGAGGGGGTTTCGGGCTATGGCTACACCTTC. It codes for CAISEGVSGYGYTF.

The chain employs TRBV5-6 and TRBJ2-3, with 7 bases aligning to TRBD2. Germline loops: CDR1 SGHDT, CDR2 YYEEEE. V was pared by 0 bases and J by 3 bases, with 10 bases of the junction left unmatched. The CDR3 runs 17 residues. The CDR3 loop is CASSLEGAGVWTDTQYF. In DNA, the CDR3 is TGTGCCAGCAGCTTGGAAGGTGCGGGGGTGTGGACAGATACGCAGTATTTT.

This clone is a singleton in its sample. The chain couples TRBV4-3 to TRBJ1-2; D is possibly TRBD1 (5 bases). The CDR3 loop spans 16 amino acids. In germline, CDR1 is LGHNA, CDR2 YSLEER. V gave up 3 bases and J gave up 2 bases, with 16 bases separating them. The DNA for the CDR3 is TGCGCCAGCAGCCAGCAAGTAGGGGTCCAAAACTATGGCTACACCTTC. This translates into CASSQQVGVQNYGYTF.

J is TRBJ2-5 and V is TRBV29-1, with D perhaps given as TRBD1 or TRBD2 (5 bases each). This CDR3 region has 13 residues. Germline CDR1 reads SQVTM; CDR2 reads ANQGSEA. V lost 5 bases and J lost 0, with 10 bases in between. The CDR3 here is CSVRDGYQETQYF. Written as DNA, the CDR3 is TGCAGCGTTAGGGACGGATACCAAGAGACCCAGTACTTC.

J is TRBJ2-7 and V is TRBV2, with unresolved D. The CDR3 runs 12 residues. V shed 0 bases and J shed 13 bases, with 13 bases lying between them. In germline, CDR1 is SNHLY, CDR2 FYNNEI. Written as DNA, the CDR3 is TGTGCCAGCAGTGAAGCTGTTAGAGGAAGATACTTC. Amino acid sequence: CASSEAVRGRYF.

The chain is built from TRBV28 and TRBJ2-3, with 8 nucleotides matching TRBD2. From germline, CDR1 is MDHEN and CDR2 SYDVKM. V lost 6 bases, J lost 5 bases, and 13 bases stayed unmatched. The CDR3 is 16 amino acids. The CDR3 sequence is CASSPYGGLEVDTQYF. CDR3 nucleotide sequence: TGTGCCAGCAGCCCATATGGGGGACTAGAGGTAGATACGCAGTATTTT.